The rows below give T cell receptor beta chains drawn from one sample of a study of cytomegalovirus exposure and HLA in healthy donors. Only in-frame clones appear in the TCRdb table, and some are missing; sequencing was by immunoSEQ multiplex PCR. Of around 130,000 clones listed, 65% to 75% are singletons. Sequenced material: PBMCs. The receptors were gathered from a man aged 40-49 years in good health and CMV-seropositive. CDR3s include the opening cysteine and the closing phenylalanine or tryptophan. Fields, in order: V gene, clone size, J gene, D gene, CDR3 protein, CDR3 DNA. The D gene is left open where the match is weak. The listing skips clone size in some rows; elsewhere it reads once, few, many or a size class.

TRBV6-1	-	TRBJ2-7	TRBD1	CASSDRGRGNEQYF	TGTGCCAGCAGTGACAGGGGGCGCGGTAACGAGCAGTACTTC
TRBV29-1	-	TRBJ1-1	-	CSVEGLRESEAFF	TGCAGCGTTGAAGGTCTCCGGGAGAGTGAAGCTTTCTTT
TRBV6-5	-	TRBJ2-7	TRBD2	CASSYGRDGVWEQYF	TGTGCCAGCAGTTACGGGAGGGATGGGGTGTGGGAGCAGTACTTC
TRBV5-1	-	TRBJ2-1	TRBD2	CASSPGGYNEQFF	TGCGCCAGCAGCCCGGGAGGGTACAATGAGCAGTTCTTC
TRBV4-2	-	TRBJ2-2	-	CASSQVNRDTGELFF	TGTGCCAGCAGCCAAGTTAACCGGGACACCGGGGAGCTGTTTTTT
TRBV4-1	-	TRBJ2-1	TRBD2	CASSRTSGSSYNEQFF	TGCGCCAGCAGCCGGACTAGCGGGAGCTCCTACAATGAGCAGTTCTTC
TRBV5-6	-	TRBJ2-1	TRBD2	CASSFGWGGPGNEQFF	TGTGCCAGCAGCTTCGGTTGGGGAGGGCCTGGTAATGAGCAGTTCTTC
TRBV5-1	-	TRBJ1-1	TRBD1	CASSSGQGNTEAFF	TGCGCCAGCAGCTCAGGACAGGGGAACACTGAAGCTTTCTTT
TRBV29-1	few	TRBJ2-7	TRBD1	CSVEAPGTGENEQYF	TGCAGCGTTGAGGCCCCCGGGACAGGGGAGAACGAGCAGTACTTC
TRBV15	medium-sized	TRBJ2-7	TRBD2	CATSTQDTGLAMSFRQYF	TGTGCCACCAGCACTCAGGACACGGGACTAGCCATGTCCTTTAGACAGTACTTC
TRBV5-1	-	TRBJ2-7	TRBD1	CASSSRDRGRGSYEQYF	TGCGCCAGCAGCTCCCGGGACAGGGGAAGGGGCTCCTACGAGCAGTACTTC
TRBV28	-	TRBJ1-5	TRBD1	CASRIGDRDQPQHF	TGTGCCAGCAGAATTGGGGACAGGGATCAGCCCCAGCATTTT
TRBV7-9	-	TRBJ2-3	TRBD2	CASSRGASGPTDTQYF	TGTGCCAGCAGCCGAGGGGCTAGCGGGCCCACAGATACGCAGTATTTT
TRBV11-2	-	TRBJ2-3	TRBD2	CASSFLAATSTDTQYF	TGTGCCAGCAGCTTTCTAGCGGCAACTAGCACAGATACGCAGTATTTT
TRBV7-8	-	TRBJ1-1	-	CASSLYVQTEAFF	TGTGCCAGCAGCTTATACGTGCAGACTGAAGCTTTCTTT
TRBV29-1	-	TRBJ1-2	-	CSAPVHIYGDPAF	TGCAGCGCCCCTGTTCACATTTACGGGGATCCGGCCTTC
TRBV7-9	-	TRBJ2-7	-	CASSLEGEKGLWEQYF	TGTGCCAGCAGCTTAGAGGGGGAGAAGGGTCTGTGGGAGCAGTACTTC
TRBV7-8	once	TRBJ2-1	-	CASSLGSSGGYNEQFF	TGTGCCAGCAGCTTAGGTAGTAGCGGAGGATACAATGAGCAGTTCTTC
TRBV5-4	-	TRBJ2-7	-	CASSLEASGGYEQYF	TGTGCCAGCAGCTTGGAAGCTTCCGGAGGCTACGAGCAGTACTTC
TRBV11-2	-	TRBJ1-3	-	CASSPLSGNTIYF	TGTGCCAGCAGCCCACTTTCTGGAAACACCATATATTTT
TRBV27	-	TRBJ2-2	-	CASTRGGREDTGELFF	TGTGCCAGCACCCGCGGAGGCAGGGAGGACACCGGGGAGCTGTTTTTT
TRBV11-2	once	TRBJ1-5	-	CASSPTRSQPQHF	TGTGCCAGCAGCCCCACGAGGAGTCAGCCCCAGCATTTT
TRBV7-6	-	TRBJ1-4	TRBD1	CASSPTDRAPEKLFF	TGTGCCAGCAGCCCAACCGACAGGGCCCCTGAAAAACTGTTTTTT
TRBV2	-	TRBJ2-3	-	CAIYAGTSTDTQYF	TGTGCCATTTACGCCGGGACTAGCACAGATACGCAGTATTTT
TRBV19	-	TRBJ2-4	TRBD2	CASSRTRNLAKNIQYF	TGTGCCAGTAGTCGGACTAGAAACTTAGCCAAAAACATTCAGTACTTC
TRBV5-1	few	TRBJ1-3	-	CASSLGQRAYPGNTIYF	TGCGCCAGCAGCTTGGGACAACGAGCCTACCCTGGAAACACCATATATTTT
TRBV5-1	-	TRBJ2-7	TRBD1	CASSSAGTGTEQYF	TGCGCCAGCAGCTCGGCCGGGACAGGGACCGAGCAGTACTTC
TRBV29-1	once	TRBJ2-7	-	CSVEGSNYEQYF	TGCAGCGTTGAAGGTTCCAACTACGAGCAGTACTTC
TRBV2	-	TRBJ2-7	TRBD1	CASSELGQGAGEQYF	TGTGCCAGCAGTGAATTAGGACAGGGGGCGGGGGAGCAGTACTTC
TRBV6-5	-	TRBJ2-1	-	CASSPGTSSYNEQFF	TGTGCCAGCAGCCCCGGGACTTCCTCCTACAATGAGCAGTTCTTC
TRBV28	-	TRBJ2-1	-	CASSLLGTGSSYNEQFF	TGTGCCAGCAGTTTACTCGGCACAGGGAGCTCCTACAATGAGCAGTTCTTC
TRBV5-4	-	TRBJ2-6	TRBD2	CASSLSLAGAGANVLTF	TGTGCCAGCAGCTTGTCCTTGGCGGGAGCTGGGGCCAACGTCCTGACTTTC
TRBV18	-	TRBJ1-1	-	CASSPSQKKAFF	TGTGCCAGCTCACCATCCCAGAAAAAAGCTTTCTTT
TRBV7-9	once	TRBJ2-5	TRBD2	CASSRGLAGHQETQYF	TGTGCCAGCAGCCGTGGACTAGCGGGCCACCAAGAGACCCAGTACTTC
TRBV5-8	-	TRBJ2-1	-	CASSLQANNNEQFF	TGTGCCAGCAGTCTCCAGGCCAACAACAATGAGCAGTTCTTC